The T cell receptor (beta chain) described here comes from a study of cytomegalovirus exposure and HLA in healthy donors. PCR employed 60 Vbeta and 13 Jbeta primers. Clones were read by immunoSEQ multiplex PCR, and TCRdb kept only the in-frame ones, dropping some. This sample has about 140,000 clones, with more than 60% found just once. The V and J ends lost 3 bases and 4 bases, in that order; junction bases with no gene match: 7. Germline V gives CDR1 MNHEY, CDR2 SMNVEV (reference sequence). The CDR3 is 15 amino acids. The sequencing input was PBMCs. The chain combines TRBV27 with TRBJ2-5; 8 positions agree with TRBD1. This receptor was obtained from a female donor in good health and CMV-seronegative. The CDR3 sequence is CASSFFDRGAETQYF. CDR3 coding DNA: TGTGCCAGCAGTTTTTTCGACAGGGGTGCAGAGACCCAGTACTTC.